These 28 T cell receptor beta chains share one sample of origin, sequenced in a study of identifying expanded T cells in peripheral blood. Profiled with immunoSEQ multiplex PCR; TCRdb holds only in-frame clones, not every one. Seen here are some 99,000 clones, about 88% observed once, and the top ten hold about 8.6%. Sequencing was carried out using blood. These receptor sequences come from a person aged 18 to 75 in good health.

This clone was counted once. The V and J genes are TRBV7-2 and TRBJ2-7; 8 bases agree with TRBD1. Germline V CDR1 and CDR2: SGHTA, FQGNSA. Losses at the gene ends were 5 bases for V and 5 bases for J; bases not matched to a gene: 11. The CDR3 length is 15 residues. The DNA for the CDR3 is TGTGCCAGCAGCAAATATCAGGGGGCGCGAAACGAGCAGTACTTC. Translated: CASSKYQGARNEQYF.

This chain links TRBV18 with TRBJ2-2; D is possibly TRBD1 (5 bases). The length of the CDR3 is 15 residues. Germline V gene data show CDR1 as KGHSH and CDR2 as LQKENI. V was cut by 6 bases and J by 2 bases, with 13 bases left in between. The CDR3 here is CASSPDSLNTGELFF. CDR3 nucleotide sequence: TGTGCCAGCTCGCCCGACAGTTTAAACACCGGGGAGCTGTTTTTT.

The V and J genes are TRBV18 and TRBJ2-5; 8 bases match TRBD1. From germline, CDR1 is KGHSH and CDR2 LQKENI. With 3 bases clipped from V and 3 bases from J, the junction kept 6 bases outside the gene matches. CDR3 length: 15 amino acids. CDR3 coding DNA: TGTGCCAGCTCACCGCTGACAGGGGCGGAAGAGACCCAGTACTTC. This sequence encodes CASSPLTGAEETQYF.

J is TRBJ1-1 and V is TRBV28; tentatively, D is TRBD1 (6 bases). Germline CDR1 MDHEN, CDR2 SYDVKM. Trimming cost V 11 bases and J 3 bases, with 13 bases left between them. This CDR3 contains 12 residues. Here the CDR3 DNA reads TGTGCCTGCCGGGACATAGACACTGAAGCTTTCTTT. This codes for CACRDIDTEAFF.

This chain links TRBV10-1 with TRBJ2-1; the match to TRBD2 covers 7 bases. Germline CDR1 WNHNN, CDR2 SYGVQD (reference sequence). This CDR3 comprises 14 residues. V shed 4 bases, J shed 7 bases, and the junction held 7 bases outside the gene matches. Here the CDR3 reads CASSGGGPVNEQFF. DNA for the CDR3: TGCGCCAGCAGTGGCGGGGGACCTGTAAATGAGCAGTTCTTC.

The chain links TRBV28 to TRBJ2-2; unclear D gene. The CDR3 is made up of 15 amino acids. The germline V gene has CDR1 MDHEN and CDR2 SYDVKM. The V end lost 6 bases, the J end lost 5 bases, and 16 bases lay between the germline ends. CDR3 in DNA: TGTGCCAGCAGCAATCTACGGTTCGGGACCGGGGAGCTGTTTTTT. Translation gives CASSNLRFGTGELFF. Looking up the rest from reference TRBV28 and TRBJ2-2 gives the full variable domain: DVKVTQSSRYLVKRTGEKVFLECVQDMDHENMFWYRQDPGLGLRLIYFSYDVKMKEKGDIPEGYSVSREKKERFSLILESASTNQTSMYLCASSNLRFGTGELFFGEGSRLTVL.

The rearrangement joins TRBV29-1 to TRBJ2-7; no firm D call. Germline assignment: CDR1 SQVTM and CDR2 ANQGSEA. The CDR3 is 12 amino acids. Trimming took 6 bases from V and 6 from J, leaving 15 bases between them. The CDR3 DNA follows: TGCAGCGTACGGTCAATGGCCGGCGAGCAGTACTTC. The encoded protein is CSVRSMAGEQYF.

V is TRBV18 and J is TRBJ1-6, with 10 bases aligning to TRBD1. Germline CDR1 is KGHSH and CDR2 is LQKENI. The ends lost 0 bases at V and 2 bases at J; junction bases unmatched: 10. The CDR3 totals 20 residues. The chain's CDR3 is CASSPPNRQGAGTYNSPLHF. The CDR3 region has the DNA TGTGCCAGCTCACCACCTAATAGACAGGGGGCAGGCACCTATAATTCACCCCTCCACTTT.

The chain links TRBV11-2 to TRBJ2-7, with 11 bases that match TRBD1. Germline V gives CDR1 SGHAT, CDR2 FQNNGV. J gave up 2 bases and V 5 bases, and 5 bases lay outside the gene matches. The CDR3 loop spans 15 amino acids. CDR3 protein: CASSSRDRGTYEQYF. CDR3 bases: TGTGCCAGCAGCAGCCGGGACAGGGGGACCTACGAGCAGTACTTC.

This chain connects TRBV7-9 to TRBJ2-3; 15 positions match TRBD2. V lost 6 bases to trimming and J lost 4 bases; unmatched junction nucleotides: 2. The CDR3 is 15 residues long. CDR1 is SEHNR and CDR2 is FQNEAQ in the germline V gene (reference sequence). CDR3 amino acids: CASRRTSGGADTQYF. In DNA, the CDR3 is TGTGCCAGCAGACGGACTAGCGGGGGGGCAGATACGCAGTATTTT.

The gene calls are TRBV5-1 and TRBJ2-3; D assignment may be TRBD1 or TRBD2 (5 bases each). This CDR3 has 15 residues. Deletions cut 2 bases from V and 0 bases from J, with 10 bases between. The germline V gene has CDR1 SGHRS and CDR2 YFSETQ. The CDR3 sequence is CASSFSGPSTDTQYF. In DNA form, the CDR3 reads TGCGCCAGCAGCTTTTCGGGACCGAGCACAGATACGCAGTATTTT.

The chain carries TRBV25-1 and TRBJ2-7, with a weak D call TRBD1 (6 bases). V lost 4 bases and J 6 bases, leaving 19 bases between the germline ends. CDR1 is MGHDK, CDR2 SYGVNS, per germline. There are 15 residues in the CDR3. The CDR3 loop reads CASSGTGSSRGEQYF. The CDR3 DNA sequence: TGTGCCAGCAGTGGCACAGGGAGTTCCCGTGGCGAGCAGTACTTC.

This sequence joins TRBV7-9 and TRBJ2-3, with D perhaps TRBD1 (5 bases). Per the germline V gene, CDR1 is SEHNR and CDR2 is FQNEAQ (reference sequence). This CDR3 has 12 residues. V was pared by 5 bases and J by 4 bases, with 7 bases between. In DNA, the CDR3 is TGTGCCAGCAGCGTAGGGGCAGATACGCAGTATTTT. Translated, it gives CASSVGADTQYF.

This clone has just one count. This chain links TRBV27 with TRBJ2-3; 9 bases align to TRBD2. The junction had 9 bases not matched to a gene; V was cut back by 3 bases and J by 5 bases. The CDR3 is 16 residues long. Germline V CDR1 and CDR2: MNHEY, SMNVEV (reference sequence). The CDR3 region has the DNA TGTGCCAGCAGTTTGCTTAGCGGGGGAGGGGTAGATACGCAGTATTTT. Its protein product is CASSLLSGGGVDTQYF.

This rearrangement joins TRBV18 to TRBJ1-3; 9 bases agree with TRBD1. The CDR3 extends over 16 amino acids. Germline CDR1 and CDR2: KGHSH and LQKENI. The junction had 12 bases not matched to a gene; V was cut back by 4 bases and J by 8 bases. The CDR3 here is CASSQQGAQRRDTIYF. The CDR3 DNA reads TGTGCCAGCTCACAACAGGGGGCTCAGCGTCGAGACACCATATATTTT. The entire variable domain, with the rest obtained from reference TRBV18 and TRBJ1-3, is as follows: NAGVMQNPRHLVRRRGQEARLRCSPMKGHSHVYWYRQLPEEGLKFMVYLQKENIIDESGMPKERFSAEFPKEGPSILRIQQVVRGDSAAYFCASSQQGAQRRDTIYFGEGSWLTVV.

The rearrangement uses TRBV29-1 and TRBJ2-3; D uncertain. CDR1 SQVTM and CDR2 ANQGSEA come from the germline V gene. The CDR3 spans 13 residues. Trimming removed 7 bases at V and 2 bases at J, with 13 bases between. The CDR3 coding sequence is TGCAGCGCCTCCCCAGATACCACAGATACGCAGTATTTT. The encoded protein is CSASPDTTDTQYF.

This rearrangement joins TRBV4-3 to TRBJ1-4, with D possibly TRBD1 on 6 matching bases. Trimming took off 4 bases at V and 14 bases at J, with 17 bases between the two ends. The CDR3 is 13 amino acids. The germline V gene has CDR1 LGHNA and CDR2 YSLEER. The CDR3 region is CASSPGEGRFLFF. In DNA, the CDR3 is TGCGCCAGCAGCCCAGGGGAGGGAAGGTTCCTGTTTTTT.

In this sample, this clone turned up a few times. The chain has TRBV19 and TRBJ1-2; perhaps TRBD1 as D (6 bases). Germline V gene data show CDR1 as LNHDA and CDR2 as SQIVND (reference sequence). The V end lost 1 base, the J end lost 2 bases, and 8 bases lay between the germline ends. This CDR3 contains 14 residues. For the CDR3, the DNA is TGTGCCAGTAGTATAGGGGGGCAGAACTATGGCTACACCTTC. Translated, it gives CASSIGGQNYGYTF.

This clone was detected a few times. V usage is TRBV2 and J usage is TRBJ1-4; D not resolved. From germline, CDR1 is SNHLY and CDR2 FYNNEI. This CDR3 contains 14 residues. Deletions cut 9 bases from V and 10 bases from J, with 21 bases between. CDR3 in amino acids: CASWEAESEGKLFF. Written as DNA, the CDR3 is TGTGCCAGTTGGGAGGCCGAATCCGAGGGAAAACTGTTTTTT.

V usage is TRBV14 and J usage is TRBJ2-7, with 7 bases aligning to TRBD1. Germline CDR1 SGHDN, CDR2 FVKESK. There are 14 residues in the CDR3. V lost 4 bases to trimming and J lost 2 bases; unmatched junction nucleotides: 5. The CDR3 is CASSPRTGPYEQYF. The CDR3 DNA sequence: TGTGCCAGCAGCCCTAGGACAGGCCCCTACGAGCAGTACTTC.

V and J are TRBV13 and TRBJ2-3; weak D call: TRBD2 (5 bases). There are 14 residues in the CDR3. From germline, CDR1 is PRHDT and CDR2 FYEKMQ (reference sequence). V shed 2 bases and J shed 5 bases, with 11 bases lying between them. CDR3 DNA sequence: TGTGCCAGCAGCTTAAAACCGAGCGGAGATACGCAGTATTTT. Encoded protein: CASSLKPSGDTQYF.

The chain carries TRBV18 and TRBJ1-1; D not certain. V lost 3 bases to trimming and J lost 0 bases, with 14 bases between them. CDR3 length: 16 residues. Germline CDR1 is KGHSH and CDR2 is LQKENI. CDR3 loop: CASSPRGREMNTEAFF. In DNA, the CDR3 is TGTGCCAGCTCACCTAGAGGAAGGGAAATGAACACTGAAGCTTTCTTT.

This chain joins TRBV28 and TRBJ1-5; a weak D match, TRBD1 (5 bases). Germline CDR1 is MDHEN and CDR2 is SYDVKM. The CDR3 totals 12 residues. V dropped 6 bases and J dropped 4 bases, with 7 bases sitting between them. CDR3: CASRRGNQPQHF. CDR3 coding DNA: TGTGCCAGCAGGAGGGGTAATCAGCCCCAGCATTTT. The entire variable domain, with the rest obtained from reference TRBV28 and TRBJ1-5, is as follows: DVKVTQSSRYLVKRTGEKVFLECVQDMDHENMFWYRQDPGLGLRLIYFSYDVKMKEKGDIPEGYSVSREKKERFSLILESASTNQTSMYLCASRRGNQPQHFGDGTRLSIL.

The chain links TRBV7-6 to TRBJ1-1, with a tentative D call TRBD1 (5 bases). V dropped 5 bases and J dropped 1 base, with 11 bases sitting between them. The CDR3 totals 14 residues. Looked up from germline, CDR1 is SGHVS and CDR2 is FNYEAQ. DNA of the CDR3: TGTGCCAGCAGCGGACGGGGGGGGAACACTGAAGCTTTCTTT. Translated: CASSGRGGNTEAFF.

This chain links TRBV10-3 with TRBJ1-4; the D gene is possibly TRBD1 (5 bases). From germline, CDR1 is ENHRY and CDR2 SYGVKD. The CDR3 contains 12 residues. Trimming removed 4 bases at V and 7 bases at J, with 7 bases between. The CDR3 spells CAISAGTEKLFF. DNA of the CDR3: TGTGCCATCAGTGCCGGGACTGAAAAACTGTTTTTT.

V usage is TRBV4-1 and J usage is TRBJ2-7; 12 positions agree with TRBD2. Germline assignment: CDR1 MGHRA and CDR2 YSYEKL. This CDR3 comprises 16 residues. Trimming cost V 2 bases and J 3 bases; bases outside gene matches: 5. CDR3 sequence: CASSQTRLAGVYEQYF. For the CDR3, the DNA is TGCGCCAGCAGCCAAACCCGACTAGCGGGAGTCTACGAGCAGTACTTC.

V usage is TRBV15 and J usage is TRBJ1-2; 7 nucleotides agree with TRBD1. The CDR3 totals 14 residues. After removal of 6 bases from V and 4 bases from J, the junction contained 8 bases not matched to a gene. Looked up from germline, CDR1 is LNHNV and CDR2 is YYDKDF (reference sequence). CDR3 sequence (DNA): TGTGCCACCAGAAAAGGACAGGCTATCTATGGCTACACCTTC. Translation: CATRKGQAIYGYTF.

This chain links TRBV6-1 with TRBJ2-1; a weak D match, TRBD1 (6 bases). CDR1 is MNHNS and CDR2 is SASEGT in the germline V gene. The V end was cut by 7 bases, the J end by 8 bases, with 15 bases between. CDR3 length: 13 amino acids. CDR3 sequence: CASTHQGLDEQFF. DNA of the CDR3: TGTGCCAGCACCCACCAGGGGTTGGATGAGCAGTTCTTC.